The following is a T cell receptor (beta chain) sequence with its context. Antigen specificity is unknown. Libraries were made from TCR beta cDNA, and they carried unique molecular identifiers. TCRdb processed the PCR reads anew with MiXCR; each CDR3 protein has one entry. The table has about 540,000 distinct CDR3 sequences, around 34% seen once. The sample originates from a study of post-analysis software for immune sequencing data. Overall study results and limits: In patients, about five TRBV segments were more frequent than in controls, with TRBV5-6, TRBV5-1 and TRBV20-1 among them.

Trimming removed 4 bases at V and 2 bases at J, with 14 bases between. Germline assignment: CDR1 SGHRS and CDR2 YFSETQ. This CDR3 region has 15 residues. The receptor comes from a girl under 18 with multiple sclerosis. Sequenced: blood. This chain joins TRBV5-1 and TRBJ2-3; possible D gene TRBD2, 6 bases. The CDR3 nucleotides read TGCGCCAGCAGCCCGGGACTCTATTCCACAGATACGCAGTATTTT. This encodes CASSPGLYSTDTQYF.